This TCR beta chain came from a study of shared clonotypes between healthy human individuals. Investigators divided CD4+ cells into CD45RA+ naive and CD45RA-negative memory subsets. Sorted-subset replicate PCR reactions were performed with approximately 0.2 ug DNA, corresponding to roughly 31,000 T cell genomes. Here immunoSEQ multiplex PCR was the method, and the copy in TCRdb shows in-frame clones only, minus some. The data show about 1.1 million clones, around three quarters seen once. Germline CDR1 KGHSH, CDR2 LQKENI. There are 15 residues in the CDR3. V dropped 0 bases and J dropped 4; count of bases not matched to a gene: 6. Study conclusions and caveats: Rarefaction gave evidence that sorted-subset sequencing remained incomplete despite large depth.

With regard to this clone: Antigen specificity is unknown.

Specimen: memory CD4+ T cells from PBMCs. Subset: CD45RA-negative fraction. The TCR sequence derives from a man younger than 30 in good health. Some clones in this sample may be carry-over from other donors' samples. The rearrangement uses TRBV18 and TRBJ2-7, with 7 bases aligning to TRBD2. CDR3 coding DNA: TGTGCCAGCTCACCACCTGGCGGGAGCTTGTACGAGCAGTACTTC. As protein: CASSPPGGSLYEQYF.